This T cell receptor beta chain appears in the sequencing data of a study of OX40 agonist ivuxolimab in advanced cancers. Regarding the study in general: Ivuxolimab was a fully human IgG2 agonistic monoclonal antibody targeting the costimulatory receptor OX40 (CD134). Intravenous ivuxolimab was administered to patients every 2 weeks at six dose levels: 0.01, 0.1, 0.3, 1.5, 3 and 10 mg/kg. Of the approximately 50 dose-escalation patients, hepatocellular carcinoma was present in 19, melanoma in roughly 15, renal cell carcinoma in 9 and head and neck cancer in 9. In the dose-escalation cohort, 70% to 85% of patients were male, and the mean age was approximately 60 years with a range of roughly 20 to 85. Prior anti-PD-1, anti-PD-L1 or anti-CTLA-4 therapy was permitted, and approximately 41% of dose-escalation patients had received checkpoint inhibitors. Partial responses occurred in three dose-escalation patients, of whom one had hepatocellular carcinoma and two had cutaneous melanoma. Peripheral TCRbeta sequencing was intended to test whether TCR sequence diversity was altered and clonal T-cell expansion was caused by ivuxolimab. The monotherapy dose-escalation portion (N ≈ 50 patients) of the phase I ivuxolimab trial is reported in the paper. What the work shows at the level of the full study, not this receptor alone: On average, CD8+ T cells showed more expanded clones than CD4+ T cells after ivuxolimab. At doses of 0.1 to 3.0 mg/kg, clonal expansion of both CD4+ and CD8+ blood T cells was observed from baseline to week 6. Antigen specificity was not determined for the clonally expanded peripheral T cells. In partial responders in the 0.1-3.0 mg/kg groups, normalized peripheral clonal expansion was found to be among the lowest, especially among CD8+ T cells. Low levels of normalized T-cell clonal expansion were also seen in some patients who did not respond.

Regarding this clone: Its antigen is currently not known. No quality values exist for individual bases; no much larger clone is one base distant.

Genomic DNA was isolated from the sorted cells so that the TCRbeta CDR3 region could be sequenced. The immunoSEQ Assay was used to sequence the TCRbeta CDR3 regions. TCRdb limited this immuneACCESS table to in-frame rearrangements with V and J called. A share of clones is missing; checked studies link under half to unresolved V genes, and the rest is unexplained. The sample table holds approximately 59,000 clones, of which over 80% were seen once. Roughly 3% of the sample comes from the top ten. Patients with a history of autoimmune disease or receiving systemic immunosuppression were excluded from the trial. Peripheral blood for TCR sequencing was collected from all dose cohorts at baseline, on cycle 4 day 1, and on cycle 7 day 1. Samples were obtained from an open-label, multicenter, first-in-human phase I dose-escalation trial of ivuxolimab. Adults with locally advanced or metastatic melanoma, renal cell, hepatocellular, or head and neck squamous cell carcinoma were enrolled in the trial. CD4+ and CD8+ T cells were sorted separately from peripheral blood before TCR sequencing.

CDR1 and CDR2 were assigned from the germline V gene as KGHSH and LQKENI. From its cysteine to its phenylalanine, the CDR3 spans 16 amino acids. The DNA shown is the 48-base CDR3, in frame from base 1. Trimmed from V: 0 bases; trimmed from J: 3 bases; junction bases lacking a gene match: 4. The chain joins TRBV18 to TRBJ1-2, with 10 central nucleotides matching TRBD1. This TCR came from an adult with an advanced solid tumor such as melanoma, head and neck, liver or kidney cancer. The source was CD4+ or CD8+ T cells sorted from blood, collected in a trial of the OX40 agonist ivuxolimab. CDR3 region: CASSPPGQGFYYGYTF. The DNA is as follows: TGTGCCAGCTCACCACCGGGACAGGGGTTCTACTATGGCTACACCTTC.